This TCR beta chain was identified during a study of blood T cell repertoires in COVID-19. V lost 7 bases, J lost 4 bases, and 10 bases stayed unmatched. Germline CDR1 and CDR2: MNHEY and SVGAGI. This CDR3 has 15 amino acids. Profiled with immunoSEQ multiplex PCR; TCRdb holds only in-frame clones, not every one. The sample consists of around 280,000 clones, roughly 80% of them appearing once. The source of this sequence is a woman aged 50 to 60 with active or convalescent COVID-19. The V call is TRBV6-5, the J call TRBJ2-1, with 7 bases lining up with TRBD1. Sequenced input: peripheral blood. CDR3 in DNA: TGTGCCAGCAAGGGGGCTAGGGGCGGGTACAATGAGCAGTTCTTC. This translates into CASKGARGGYNEQFF.